This entry lists 21 T cell receptor beta chains sequenced from one sample in a study of vaccination and CD4 T cells after COVID-19. The study sequenced cultured CD4+ T cell DNA using the Oncomine TCR Beta short-read assay. TCRdb re-called the PCR reads through MiXCR, storing one row per CDR3 protein. Here the sample spans about 20,000 distinct CDR3 sequences, 80% being singletons. The treatment here: roughly nine-day PBMC culture with coronavirus spike peptide pools or control peptides (ViraFEST assay). The antigens these receptors bind are not known. Material: CD4+ T cells from blood, cultured in vitro, obtained after SARS-CoV-2 vaccination. These receptors originate from a human donor who received a COVID-19 vaccine.

This sequence joins TRBV24-1 and TRBJ1-2, with TRBD1 matching 9 bases. The CDR3 length is 12 residues. CDR1 and CDR2 (germline): KGHDR, SFDVKD. V trimming: 7 bases; J trimming: 8 bases; junction bases outside the gene matches: 4. The CDR3 nucleotides are TGTGCCACCAGCACAGGGGGCCAAGGCTACACCTTC. Its protein is CATSTGGQGYTF.

The rearrangement joins TRBV19 to TRBJ1-2; D not certain. The germline V gene encodes CDR1 LNHDA and CDR2 SQIVND (reference sequence). There are 15 residues in the CDR3. Trimming removed 5 bases at V and 2 bases at J, with 15 bases between. The CDR3 region has the DNA TGTGCCAGTAGTCTCTCCGGGGATGCCAACTATGGCTACACCTTC. It translates to CASSLSGDANYGYTF.

This chain uses TRBV7-3 with TRBJ2-5; 14 positions agree with TRBD2. This CDR3 spans 16 amino acids. The V and J ends lost 4 bases and 4 bases, in that order; junction bases with no gene match: 5. Germline V lookup: CDR1 SGHTA, CDR2 FQGTGA. CDR3: CASSSGLAGGGETQYF. CDR3 DNA sequence: TGTGCCAGCAGCTCAGGACTAGCGGGGGGAGGAGAGACCCAGTACTTC. The full variable domain, completed using reference TRBV7-3 and TRBJ2-5, is GAGVSQTPSNKVTEKGKYVELRCDPISGHTALYWYRQSLGQGPEFLIYFQGTGAADDSGLPNDRFFAVRPEGSVSTLKIQRTERGDSAVYLCASSSGLAGGGETQYFGPGTRLLVL.

CDR3 nucleotide sequence: TGTGCCAGTTGGACGGGGGGCACAGATACGCAGTATTTT. Translating it yields CASWTGGTDTQYF. V usage is TRBV6-2 or TRBV6-3 and J usage is TRBJ2-3, with D possibly matching TRBD2 (6 bases). CDR1 MNHEY and CDR2 SVGEGT come from the germline V gene. CDR3 length: 13 amino acids. Trimming stripped 9 bases from V and 1 base from J, with 11 bases between.

V is TRBV5-1 and J is TRBJ2-5; D ambiguous. The CDR3 has 13 amino acids. Germline V gene data show CDR1 as SGHRS and CDR2 as YFSETQ. V lost 5 bases, J lost 5 bases, and 13 bases lay in between. The CDR3 coding sequence is TGCGCCAGCAGTGTCTTCGCAGCGGAGACCCAGTACTTC. Its translation is CASSVFAAETQYF. The full variable domain, rest sourced from reference TRBV5-1 and TRBJ2-5, is KAGVTQTPRYLIKTRGQQVTLSCSPISGHRSVSWYQQTPGQGLQFLFEYFSETQRNKGNFPGRFSGRQFSNSRSEMNVSTLELGDSALYLCASSVFAAETQYFGPGTRLLVL.

V and J are TRBV28 and TRBJ1-2, with D unclear. Per germline, CDR1 MDHEN and CDR2 SYDVKM. The V end lost 4 bases, the J end lost 0 bases, and 18 bases lay between the germline ends. This CDR3 is built from 17 residues. CDR3 residues: CASSSSRRERSNYGYTF. CDR3 nucleotide sequence: TGTGCCAGCAGTTCCTCTCGGAGGGAAAGATCTAACTATGGCTACACCTTC.

The chain links TRBV11-3 to TRBJ2-2; maybe TRBD1 (6 bases). Germline CDR1 is SGHNT and CDR2 is YENEEA. The CDR3 totals 15 residues. The V and J ends lost 2 bases and 1 base respectively, with 8 bases between them. The CDR3 coding sequence is TGTGCCAGCAGCTTAACGGGACAGAACACCGGGGAGCTGTTTTTT. It specifies CASSLTGQNTGELFF.

This chain connects TRBV19 to TRBJ1-2, with D unclear. The CDR3 runs 15 residues. Germline assignment: CDR1 LNHDA and CDR2 SQIVND (reference sequence). The V end was cut by 0 bases, the J end by 2 bases, with 10 bases between. The CDR3 bases are TGTGCCAGTAGTATAGATCATCTACAGAACTATGGCTACACCTTC. Protein: CASSIDHLQNYGYTF.

The chain carries TRBV2 and TRBJ1-4; possibly TRBD1 for D (5 bases). The germline V gene has CDR1 SNHLY and CDR2 FYNNEI. V was clipped by 4 bases and J by 7 bases, with 13 bases between them. The CDR3 extends over 14 amino acids. The CDR3 loop reads CASSGGEGSEKLFF. CDR3 DNA sequence: TGTGCCAGCAGTGGAGGGGAGGGCAGTGAAAAACTGTTTTTT.

This clonotype has more than one count but fewer than ten. The CDR3 loop is CSASAPGGNSPLHF. CDR3 DNA: TGCAGTGCTAGTGCACCAGGGGGCAATTCACCCCTCCACTTT. The V call is TRBV20-1, the J call TRBJ1-6, with 8 nucleotides matching TRBD1. The V gene's germline CDR1 is DFQATT and CDR2 SNEGSKA (reference sequence). This CDR3 is 14 amino acids long. V dropped 3 bases and J dropped 7; count of bases not matched to a gene: 5.

The chain carries TRBV19 and TRBJ2-3; 9 bases map to TRBD1. J was trimmed by 3 bases and V by 5 bases; bases with no gene match: 6. This CDR3 comprises 15 residues. CDR1 and CDR2 from the germline V gene are LNHDA and SQIVND (reference sequence). CDR3 region: CASSGGQGRTDTQYF. The CDR3 coding sequence is TGTGCCAGTAGTGGTGGACAGGGGAGGACAGATACGCAGTATTTT.

The chain uses TRBV6-5 and TRBJ1-5; unclear D gene. The CDR3 spans 14 residues. Trimming left V 4 bases short and J 4 bases short, with 11 bases between. CDR1 is MNHEY and CDR2 is SVGAGI in the germline V gene. The CDR3 nucleotides are TGTGCCAGCAGTTTACGGGAGGGAAATCAGCCCCAGCATTTT. Translation: CASSLREGNQPQHF.

This clonotype has more than one count but fewer than ten. The rearrangement uses TRBV25-1 and TRBJ2-5, with D maybe TRBD1 (7 bases). The CDR3 spans 14 residues. Looked up from germline, CDR1 is MGHDK and CDR2 is SYGVNS. The V end lost 1 base, the J end lost 4 bases, and 10 bases lay between the germline ends. The CDR3 DNA reads as TGTGCCAGCAGTGAATCAGGGGGGCGAGAGACCCAGTACTTC. Residues: CASSESGGRETQYF.

CDR3 DNA sequence: TGTGCCAGTAGTATAGCTGCGACTAGCGGGGGGGGTGATACGCAGTATTTT. It specifies CASSIAATSGGGDTQYF. The V gene is TRBV19, the J gene TRBJ2-3; the match to TRBD2 covers 14 bases. The trim removed 1 base at V and 6 bases at J, leaving 6 bases unmatched. This CDR3 comprises 17 residues. Looked up from germline, CDR1 is LNHDA and CDR2 is SQIVND (reference sequence).

The rearrangement links TRBV6-1 to TRBJ2-6, with 9 nucleotides matching TRBD1. In germline, CDR1 is MNHNS, CDR2 SASEGT. This CDR3 contains 17 residues. V trimming: 6 bases; J trimming: 4 bases; junction bases outside the gene matches: 10. CDR3 nucleotide sequence: TGTGCCAGCAGGTCCCGGGACAGGGTACCCGGGGCCAACGTCCTGACTTTC. This codes for CASRSRDRVPGANVLTF.

The J gene is TRBJ1-2, the V gene TRBV19; D is possibly TRBD1 (6 bases). Germline CDR1 reads LNHDA; CDR2 reads SQIVND (reference sequence). Trimming took 3 bases from V and 4 from J, leaving 12 bases between them. The CDR3 extends over 14 amino acids. Written as DNA, the CDR3 is TGTGCCAGTAGTATTGGGACAAGATCCTATGGCTACACCTTC. It specifies CASSIGTRSYGYTF.

The chain is built from TRBV7-6 and TRBJ2-1, with D perhaps matching TRBD1 (6 bases). CDR1 is SGHVS, CDR2 FNYEAQ, per germline. The CDR3 extends over 14 amino acids. V shed 5 bases and J shed 1 base, with 9 bases lying between them. CDR3 loop: CASSTGYSYNEQFF. CDR3 nucleotide sequence: TGTGCCAGCAGCACAGGGTATTCCTACAATGAGCAGTTCTTC.

This chain joins TRBV19 and TRBJ1-5; no clear D gene. Trimming took 5 bases from V and 7 from J, leaving 15 bases between them. This CDR3 is 14 amino acids long. Germline CDR1 is LNHDA and CDR2 is SQIVND (reference sequence). The CDR3 reads CASSSSAGKQPQHF. CDR3 coding DNA: TGTGCCAGTAGTTCCTCAGCGGGGAAACAGCCCCAGCATTTT.

V gene TRBV20-1 combines with J gene TRBJ1-1; D gene ambiguous. Trimming took off 0 bases at V and 6 bases at J, with 14 bases between the two ends. Per the germline V gene, CDR1 is DFQATT and CDR2 is SNEGSKA (reference sequence). This CDR3 is built from 14 residues. The CDR3 loop is CSARDPGSKAEAFF. The DNA for the CDR3 is TGCAGTGCTAGAGATCCGGGATCAAAGGCTGAAGCTTTCTTT.

This clonotype was picked up one time. The chain employs TRBV24-1 and TRBJ2-3, with no clear D. The CDR3 has 11 amino acids. The germline CDR1 and CDR2 sequences are KGHDR and SFDVKD. V was pared by 6 bases and J by 5 bases, with 5 bases between. In nucleotides, the CDR3 is TGTGCCACCAGTTATAGAGATACGCAGTATTTT. Translation gives CATSYRDTQYF.

This clonotype showed up just once. The gene calls are TRBV5-8 and TRBJ2-3; TRBD2 matches at 9 bases. V lost 4 bases, J lost 4 bases, and 10 bases stayed unmatched. There are 16 residues in the CDR3. The V gene's germline CDR1 is SGHTS and CDR2 YDEGEE. The CDR3 sequence is CASSLYLAGKADTQYF. CDR3 bases: TGTGCCAGCAGCCTATACCTAGCGGGGAAAGCAGATACGCAGTATTTT. The full variable domain, in which reference TRBV5-8 and TRBJ2-3 provide the parts outside the CDR3, is EAGVTQSPTHLIKTRGQQATLRCSPISGHTSVYWYQQALGLGLQFLLWYDEGEERNRGNFPPRFSGRQFPNYSSELNVNALELEDSALYLCASSLYLAGKADTQYFGPGTRLTVL.